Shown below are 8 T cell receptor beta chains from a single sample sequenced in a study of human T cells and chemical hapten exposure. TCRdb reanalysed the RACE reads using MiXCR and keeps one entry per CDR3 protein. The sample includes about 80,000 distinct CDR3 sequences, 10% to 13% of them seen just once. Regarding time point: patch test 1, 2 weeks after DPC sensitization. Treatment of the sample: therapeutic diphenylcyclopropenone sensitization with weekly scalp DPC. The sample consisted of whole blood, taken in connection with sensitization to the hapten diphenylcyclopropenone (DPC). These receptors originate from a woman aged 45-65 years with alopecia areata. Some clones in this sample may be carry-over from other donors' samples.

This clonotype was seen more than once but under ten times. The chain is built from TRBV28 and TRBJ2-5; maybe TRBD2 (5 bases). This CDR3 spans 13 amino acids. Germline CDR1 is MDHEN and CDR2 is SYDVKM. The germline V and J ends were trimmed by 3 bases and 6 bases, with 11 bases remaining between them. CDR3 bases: TGTGCCAGCAGTTTTCCCACTAGAAAGACCCAGTACTTC. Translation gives CASSFPTRKTQYF. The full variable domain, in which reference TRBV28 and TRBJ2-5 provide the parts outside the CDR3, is DVKVTQSSRYLVKRTGEKVFLECVQDMDHENMFWYRQDPGLGLRLIYFSYDVKMKEKGDIPEGYSVSREKKERFSLILESASTNQTSMYLCASSFPTRKTQYFGPGTRLLVL.

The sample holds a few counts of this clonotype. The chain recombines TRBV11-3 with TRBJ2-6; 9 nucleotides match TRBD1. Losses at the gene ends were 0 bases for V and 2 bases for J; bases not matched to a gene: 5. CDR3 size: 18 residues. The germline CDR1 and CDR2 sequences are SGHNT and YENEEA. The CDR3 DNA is TGTGCCAGCAGCTTAGAGGGGACAGGGACCCCTGGGGCCAACGTCCTGACTTTC. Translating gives CASSLEGTGTPGANVLTF.

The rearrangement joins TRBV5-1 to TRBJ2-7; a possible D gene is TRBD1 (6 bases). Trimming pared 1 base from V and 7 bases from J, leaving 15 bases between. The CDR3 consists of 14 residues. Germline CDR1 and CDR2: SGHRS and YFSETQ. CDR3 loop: CASSLPSGVGEQYF. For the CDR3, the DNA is TGCGCCAGCAGCTTGCCCTCAGGGGTCGGGGAGCAGTACTTC.

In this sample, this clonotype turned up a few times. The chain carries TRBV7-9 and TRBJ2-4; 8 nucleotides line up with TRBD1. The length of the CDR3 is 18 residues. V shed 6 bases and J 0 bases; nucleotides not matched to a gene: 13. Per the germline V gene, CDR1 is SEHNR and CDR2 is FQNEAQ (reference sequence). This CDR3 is CASSSTGTGPSAKNIQYF. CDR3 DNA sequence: TGTGCCAGCAGTTCTACCGGGACAGGTCCGTCAGCCAAAAACATTCAGTACTTC.

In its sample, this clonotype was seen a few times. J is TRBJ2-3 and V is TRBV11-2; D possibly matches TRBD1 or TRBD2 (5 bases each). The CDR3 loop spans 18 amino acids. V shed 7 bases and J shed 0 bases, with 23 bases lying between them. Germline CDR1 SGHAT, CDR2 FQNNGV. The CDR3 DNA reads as TGTGCCAGCATCACAGGAGTCCGAGGAGGTCCCAGCACAGATACGCAGTATTTT. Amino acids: CASITGVRGGPSTDTQYF.

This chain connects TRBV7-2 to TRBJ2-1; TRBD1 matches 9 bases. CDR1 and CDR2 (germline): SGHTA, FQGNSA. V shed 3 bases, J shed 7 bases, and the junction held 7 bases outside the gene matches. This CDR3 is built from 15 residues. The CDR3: CASSFGTGIENEQFF. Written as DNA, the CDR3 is TGTGCCAGCAGCTTCGGGACAGGGATCGAGAATGAGCAGTTCTTC.

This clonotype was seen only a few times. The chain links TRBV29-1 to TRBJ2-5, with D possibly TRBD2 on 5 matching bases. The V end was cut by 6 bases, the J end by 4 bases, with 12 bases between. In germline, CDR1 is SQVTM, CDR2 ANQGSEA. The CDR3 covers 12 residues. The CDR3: CSVIRSGETQYF. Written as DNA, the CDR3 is TGCAGCGTGATACGAAGCGGAGAGACCCAGTACTTC.

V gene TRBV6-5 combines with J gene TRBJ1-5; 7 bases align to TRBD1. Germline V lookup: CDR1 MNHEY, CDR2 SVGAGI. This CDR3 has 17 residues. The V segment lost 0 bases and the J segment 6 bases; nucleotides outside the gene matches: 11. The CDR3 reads CASSYSRINRGSQPQHF. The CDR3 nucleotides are TGTGCCAGCAGTTACTCGAGGATAAACAGGGGATCTCAGCCCCAGCATTTT.